The 10 T cell receptor beta chains given below trace back to one sample, sequenced in a study of T cell responses to AZD1222 COVID-19 vaccine. Sequenced by immunoSEQ multiplex PCR; TCRdb stores in-frame clones only, minus some. This sample yields some 120,000 clones, of which 80% to 90% are seen a single time; 3.5% to 5% belongs to the top ten. Source: peripheral blood, taken on day 0 of MenACWY control vaccination. Source of these receptors: an adult in good health.

This clone was seen once. The chain links TRBV28 to TRBJ2-7; weak D call: TRBD1 (5 bases). The V end lost 4 bases, the J end lost 3 bases, and 19 bases lay between the germline ends. The CDR3 contains 16 residues. Per the germline V gene, CDR1 is MDHEN and CDR2 is SYDVKM. The CDR3 is CASSSLGLGRVYEQYF. The CDR3 coding sequence is TGTGCCAGCAGTTCCTTGGGGCTGGGGCGCGTCTACGAGCAGTACTTC. The whole variable domain, filled in from reference TRBV28 and TRBJ2-7, reads DVKVTQSSRYLVKRTGEKVFLECVQDMDHENMFWYRQDPGLGLRLIYFSYDVKMKEKGDIPEGYSVSREKKERFSLILESASTNQTSMYLCASSSLGLGRVYEQYFGPGTRLTVT.

This clone occurred once. The CDR3 protein is CASSATGVTDTQYF. CDR3 DNA: TGTGCCAGCAGCGCAACCGGGGTCACAGATACGCAGTATTTT. This chain links TRBV9 with TRBJ2-3, with D possibly matching TRBD2 (5 bases). The CDR3 has 14 residues. V lost 3 bases, J lost 2 bases, and 10 bases lay in between. Germline CDR1 is SGDLS and CDR2 is YYNGEE.

The V gene is TRBV4-1, the J gene TRBJ1-6; perhaps TRBD1 as D (5 bases). CDR1 MGHRA and CDR2 YSYEKL come from the germline V gene. The germline V and J ends were trimmed by 2 bases and 7 bases, with 15 bases remaining between them. This CDR3 has 16 residues. In DNA, the CDR3 is TGCGCCAGCAGCCAACTAGTAAGGGGCTTAAATTCACCCCTCCACTTT. Protein sequence: CASSQLVRGLNSPLHF.

In its sample, this clone was seen a few times. V gene TRBV7-3 combines with J gene TRBJ2-3; D remains ambiguous. The germline gives CDR1 SGHTA, CDR2 FQGTGA. The CDR3 contains 13 residues. Trimming pared 5 bases from V and 10 bases from J, leaving 16 bases between. The CDR3 sequence is CASSQASGSSQYF. The CDR3, as DNA: TGTGCCAGCAGCCAAGCGTCCGGGTCCTCGCAGTATTTT.

The chain has TRBV28 and TRBJ1-2; 11 bases map to TRBD1. J lost 8 bases, V lost 4 bases, and 6 bases had no gene match. In germline, CDR1 is MDHEN, CDR2 SYDVKM. The CDR3 is made up of 14 amino acids. CDR3 coding DNA: TGTGCCAGCAGTTCAGGGACAGGGGGTCGGGGCTACACCTTC. Protein product: CASSSGTGGRGYTF.

The chain uses TRBV20-1 and TRBJ2-2; a weak D match, TRBD1 (6 bases). The CDR3 extends over 14 amino acids. Trimming cost V 3 bases and J 2 bases, with 10 bases left between them. CDR1 and CDR2 (germline): DFQATT, SNEGSKA (reference sequence). The CDR3 DNA is TGCAGTGCTAGTCATGGGGGCAACACCGGGGAGCTGTTTTTT. It is translated as CSASHGGNTGELFF.

V gene TRBV6-2 or TRBV6-3 combines with J gene TRBJ2-7; D may correspond to TRBD1 or TRBD2 (5 bases each). Per the germline V gene, CDR1 is MNHEY and CDR2 is SVGEGT. This CDR3 region has 15 residues. Trimming shortened V by 4 bases and J by 4 bases, and 17 bases separated the two germline ends. In nucleotides, the CDR3 is TGTGCCAGCAGTTTCTATGGGACGGCGGATTACGAGCAGTACTTC. It is translated as CASSFYGTADYEQYF.

The gene calls are TRBV28 and TRBJ1-2; 8 nucleotides match TRBD1. The CDR3 covers 16 residues. Germline loops: CDR1 MDHEN, CDR2 SYDVKM. The trim removed 6 bases at V and 4 bases at J, leaving 13 bases unmatched. The CDR3 region has the DNA TGTGCCAGCAGGTTGACAGGGGTCTTAGGAACCTATGGCTACACCTTC. It codes for CASRLTGVLGTYGYTF.

V and J are TRBV7-8 and TRBJ2-3; 8 bases fit TRBD2. Germline CDR1 reads SGHVS; CDR2 reads FQNEAQ. CDR3 length: 16 amino acids. With V trimmed by 5 bases and J by 0 bases, 7 bases remained unmatched. For the CDR3, the DNA is TGTGCCAGCAGCGACACGGGGGGGAGCAGCACAGATACGCAGTATTTT. It specifies CASSDTGGSSTDTQYF.

The V call is TRBV19, the J call TRBJ1-4; tentatively, D is TRBD1 (6 bases). Trimming pared 4 bases from V and 3 bases from J, leaving 9 bases between. CDR3 length: 14 residues. The V gene's germline CDR1 is LNHDA and CDR2 SQIVND (reference sequence). This CDR3 is CASSNGQSNEKLFF. DNA for the CDR3: TGTGCCAGTAGTAACGGACAGTCTAATGAAAAACTGTTTTTT.